This TCR beta chain originates from a study of vaccination and CD4 T cells after COVID-19. Across the study: SARS-CoV-2 positivity in convalescent patients was established by nasal swab PCR; under 10 had mild and one severe disease.

The time point here: late sampling 161 to 241 days after vaccination in three convalescent patients. Indicated treatment: roughly 10-day PBMC culture with coronavirus spike peptide pools or control peptides (ViraFEST assay). The assay that was used to sequence DNA from cultured CD4+ T cells was the Oncomine TCR Beta short-read assay. A single record per CDR3 protein comes from TCRdb applying MiXCR to the PCR reads. The sample records 18,000 or so distinct CDR3 sequences, over 35% being singletons. The CDR3 is 14 amino acids. V dropped 7 bases and J dropped 2; count of bases not matched to a gene: 5. Germline loops: CDR1 MDHEN, CDR2 SYDVKM. To note about this clonotype: The antigen is not known.

This sequence joins TRBV28 and TRBJ1-2, with TRBD1 matching 9 bases. Source: CD4+ T cells from blood, cultured in vitro, taken about 7 months after SARS-CoV-2 vaccination. The TCR originated in a human donor who had recovered from COVID-19. The CDR3 bases are TGTGCCAGCACCCTGACAGGGGGAAACTATGGCTACACCTTC. Translated, it gives CASTLTGGNYGYTF.